This TCR beta chain was identified during a study of cytomegalovirus exposure and HLA in healthy donors. Study findings and constraints: Accounts indicate the classifier identified cytomegalovirus status with strong specificity and sensitivity. TCR beta chains numbering under 200 were designated cytomegalovirus-associated. In vitro, a few CMV-associated chains proved specific for CMV antigens.

PCR amplification relied on 60 Vbeta primers (plus 13 Jbeta primers). Clones were read by immunoSEQ multiplex PCR, and TCRdb kept only the in-frame ones, dropping some. The sample yields some 140,000 clones, roughly three quarters seen once. V dropped 6 bases and J dropped 4; count of bases not matched to a gene: 8. This CDR3 is built from 14 residues. Germline lookup yields CDR1 PRHDT and CDR2 FYEKMQ (reference sequence). On this clone: Its antigen is unknown.

The receptor's source is a female donor in good health and CMV-seronegative. The genes are TRBV13 and TRBJ2-5; TRBD2 matches 7 bases. The sample comprised PBMCs. The CDR3 bases are TGTGCCAGCAGTCCGACGGCGGGGGTAGAGACCCAGTACTTC. Its protein product is CASSPTAGVETQYF. Complete variable domain (other parts from reference TRBV13 and TRBJ2-5): AAGVIQSPRHLIKEKRETATLKCYPIPRHDTVYWYQQGPGQDPQFLISFYEKMQSDKGSIPDRFSAQQFSDYHSELNMSSLELGDSALYFCASSPTAGVETQYFGPGTRLLVL.